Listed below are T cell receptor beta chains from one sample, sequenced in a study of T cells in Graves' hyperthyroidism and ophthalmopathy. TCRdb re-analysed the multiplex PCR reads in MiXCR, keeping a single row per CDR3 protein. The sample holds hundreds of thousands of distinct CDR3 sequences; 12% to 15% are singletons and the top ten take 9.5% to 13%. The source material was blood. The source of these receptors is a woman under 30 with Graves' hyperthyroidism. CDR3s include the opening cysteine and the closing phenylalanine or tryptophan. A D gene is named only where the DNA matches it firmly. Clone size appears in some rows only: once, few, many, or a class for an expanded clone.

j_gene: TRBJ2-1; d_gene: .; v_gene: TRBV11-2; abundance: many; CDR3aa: CASSQRRGTYNEQFF; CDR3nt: TGTGCCAGCAGCCAACGGCGAGGTACCTACAATGAGCAGTTCTTC
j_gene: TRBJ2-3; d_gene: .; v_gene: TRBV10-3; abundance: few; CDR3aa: CAISQGPQDTQYF; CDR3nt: TGTGCCATCAGTCAGGGCCCCCAAGATACGCAGTATTTT
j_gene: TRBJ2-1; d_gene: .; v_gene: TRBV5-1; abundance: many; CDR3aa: CASSLASEQFF; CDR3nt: TGCGCCAGCAGCTTGGCCAGTGAGCAGTTCTTC
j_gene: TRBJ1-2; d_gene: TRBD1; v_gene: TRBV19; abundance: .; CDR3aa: CASSIGQGSSTSGYTF; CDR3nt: TGTGCCAGTAGTATAGGACAGGGTTCCAGCACCAGCGGCTACACCTTC
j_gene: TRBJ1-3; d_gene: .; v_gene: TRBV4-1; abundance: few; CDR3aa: CASSPGTPLSSGNTIYF; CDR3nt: TGCGCCAGCAGCCCCGGGACGCCACTGAGCTCTGGAAACACCATATATTTT
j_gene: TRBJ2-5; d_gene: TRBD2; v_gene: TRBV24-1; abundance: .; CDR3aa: CATGDGDYYQETQYF; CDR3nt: TGTGCCACCGGAGATGGGGACTACTATCAAGAGACCCAGTACTTC
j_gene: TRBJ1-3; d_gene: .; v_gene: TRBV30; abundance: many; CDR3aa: CAWSANRDTIYF; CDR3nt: TGTGCCTGGAGTGCTAACAGAGACACCATATATTTT
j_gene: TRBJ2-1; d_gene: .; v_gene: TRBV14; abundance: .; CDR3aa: CASSQDFTGRLPRLYNEQFF; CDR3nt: TGTGCCAGCAGCCAAGATTTTACAGGCCGTCTGCCTCGCCTCTACAATGAGCAGTTCTTC
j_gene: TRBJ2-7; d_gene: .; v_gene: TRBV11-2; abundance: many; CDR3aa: CASSSRGGAASGEQYF; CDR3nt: TGTGCCAGCAGCTCCCGAGGCGGGGCGGCCAGCGGCGAGCAGTACTTC
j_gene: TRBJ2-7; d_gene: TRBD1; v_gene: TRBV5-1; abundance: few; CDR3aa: CASSSGQNSYEQYF; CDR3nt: TGCGCCAGCAGCTCGGGACAGAACTCCTACGAGCAGTACTTC
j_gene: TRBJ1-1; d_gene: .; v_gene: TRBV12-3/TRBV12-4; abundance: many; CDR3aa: CASRTGRTEAFF; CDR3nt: TGTGCCAGCAGGACGGGTCGCACTGAAGCCTTCTTT